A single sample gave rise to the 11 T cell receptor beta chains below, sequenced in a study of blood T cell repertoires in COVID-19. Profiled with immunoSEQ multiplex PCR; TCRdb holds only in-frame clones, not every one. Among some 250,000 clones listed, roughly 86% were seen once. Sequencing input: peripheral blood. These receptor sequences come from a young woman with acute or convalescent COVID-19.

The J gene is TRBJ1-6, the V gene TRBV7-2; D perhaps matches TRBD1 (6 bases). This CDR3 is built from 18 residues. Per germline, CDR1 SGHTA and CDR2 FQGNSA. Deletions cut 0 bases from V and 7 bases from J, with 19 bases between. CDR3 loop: CASSLALRGIVLNSPLHF. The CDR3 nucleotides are TGTGCCAGCAGCTTAGCGCTCAGGGGAATCGTTTTAAATTCACCCCTCCACTTT.

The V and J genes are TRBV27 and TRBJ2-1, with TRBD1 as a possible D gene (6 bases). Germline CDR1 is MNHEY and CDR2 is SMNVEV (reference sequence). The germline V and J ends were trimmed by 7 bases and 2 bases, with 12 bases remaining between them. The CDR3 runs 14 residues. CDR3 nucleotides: TGTGCCAGCATTTCATGGGACACCTACAATGAGCAGTTCTTC. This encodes CASISWDTYNEQFF.

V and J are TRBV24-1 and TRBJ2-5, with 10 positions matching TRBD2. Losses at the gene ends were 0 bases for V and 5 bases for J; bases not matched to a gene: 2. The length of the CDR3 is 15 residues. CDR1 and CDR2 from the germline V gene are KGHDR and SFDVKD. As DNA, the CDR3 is TGTGCCACCAGTGATTTGGGGACTAGCGTGGAGACCCAGTACTTC. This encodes CATSDLGTSVETQYF.

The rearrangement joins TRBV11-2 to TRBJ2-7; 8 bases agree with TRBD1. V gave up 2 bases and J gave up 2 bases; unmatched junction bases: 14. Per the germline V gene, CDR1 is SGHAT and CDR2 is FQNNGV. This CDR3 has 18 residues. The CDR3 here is CASSLNLPGQGRPYEQYF. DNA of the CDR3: TGTGCCAGCAGCTTAAATCTCCCTGGACAGGGTCGGCCCTACGAGCAGTACTTC.

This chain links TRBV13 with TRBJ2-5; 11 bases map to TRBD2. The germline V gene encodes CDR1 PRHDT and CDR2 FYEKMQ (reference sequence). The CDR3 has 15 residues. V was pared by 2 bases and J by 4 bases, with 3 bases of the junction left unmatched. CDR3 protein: CASSLTSGSGETQYF. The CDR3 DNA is TGTGCCAGCAGCTTAACTAGCGGGAGTGGAGAGACCCAGTACTTC.

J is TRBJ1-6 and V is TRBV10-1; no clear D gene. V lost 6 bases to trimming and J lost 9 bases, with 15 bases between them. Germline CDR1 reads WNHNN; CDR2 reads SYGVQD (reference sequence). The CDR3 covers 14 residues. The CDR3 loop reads CASRDLDGSSPLHF. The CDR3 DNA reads TGCGCCAGCAGAGATCTCGACGGGTCTTCACCCCTCCACTTT.

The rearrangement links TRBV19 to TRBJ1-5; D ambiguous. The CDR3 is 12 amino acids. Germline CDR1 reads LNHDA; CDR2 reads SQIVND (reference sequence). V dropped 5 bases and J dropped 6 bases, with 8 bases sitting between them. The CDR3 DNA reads TGTGCCAGTAGTCTCTCTACTCAGCCCCAGCATTTT. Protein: CASSLSTQPQHF.

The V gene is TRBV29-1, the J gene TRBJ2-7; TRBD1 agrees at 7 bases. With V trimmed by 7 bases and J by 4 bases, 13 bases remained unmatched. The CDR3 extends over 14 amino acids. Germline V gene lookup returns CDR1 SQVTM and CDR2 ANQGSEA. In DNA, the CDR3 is TGCAGCGCCCAGGTCTCCCAGGGGGTATACGAGCAGTACTTC. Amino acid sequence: CSAQVSQGVYEQYF.

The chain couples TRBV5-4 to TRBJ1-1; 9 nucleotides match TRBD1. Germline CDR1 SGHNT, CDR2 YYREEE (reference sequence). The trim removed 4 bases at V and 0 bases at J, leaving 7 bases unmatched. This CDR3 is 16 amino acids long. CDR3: CASSPRTGVMNTEAFF. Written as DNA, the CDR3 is TGTGCCAGCAGCCCCAGGACAGGGGTTATGAACACTGAAGCTTTCTTT. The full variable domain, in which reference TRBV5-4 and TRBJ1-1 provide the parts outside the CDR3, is ETGVTQSPTHLIKTRGQQVTLRCSSQSGHNTVSWYQQALGQGPQFIFQYYREEENGRGNFPPRFSGLQFPNYSSELNVNALELDDSALYLCASSPRTGVMNTEAFFGQGTRLTVV.

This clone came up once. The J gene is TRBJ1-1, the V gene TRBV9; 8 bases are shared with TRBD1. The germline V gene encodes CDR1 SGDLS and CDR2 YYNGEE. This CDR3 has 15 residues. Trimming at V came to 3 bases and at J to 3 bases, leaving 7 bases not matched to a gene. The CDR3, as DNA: TGTGCCAGCAGCGAAAGCCGGGACAGGTACACTGAAGCTTTCTTT. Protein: CASSESRDRYTEAFF.

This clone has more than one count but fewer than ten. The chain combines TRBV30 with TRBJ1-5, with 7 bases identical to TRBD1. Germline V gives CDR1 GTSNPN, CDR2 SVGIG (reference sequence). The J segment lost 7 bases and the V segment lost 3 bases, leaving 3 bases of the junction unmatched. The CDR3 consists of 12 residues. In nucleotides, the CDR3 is TGTGCCTGGAGCAACAGGGGACAGCCCCAGCATTTT. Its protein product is CAWSNRGQPQHF.